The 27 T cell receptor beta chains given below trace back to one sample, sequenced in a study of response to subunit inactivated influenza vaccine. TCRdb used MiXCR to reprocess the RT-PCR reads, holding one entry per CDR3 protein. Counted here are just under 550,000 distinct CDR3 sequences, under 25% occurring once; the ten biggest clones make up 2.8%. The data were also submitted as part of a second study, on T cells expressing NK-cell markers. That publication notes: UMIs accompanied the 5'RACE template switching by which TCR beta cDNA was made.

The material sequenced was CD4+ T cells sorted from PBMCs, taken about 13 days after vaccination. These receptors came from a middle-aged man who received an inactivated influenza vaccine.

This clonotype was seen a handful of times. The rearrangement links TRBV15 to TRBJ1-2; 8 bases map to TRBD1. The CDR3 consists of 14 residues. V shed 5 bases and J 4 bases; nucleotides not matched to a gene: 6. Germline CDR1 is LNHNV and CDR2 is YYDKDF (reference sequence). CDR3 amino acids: CATSPDRGGYGYTF. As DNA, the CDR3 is TGTGCCACCAGCCCCGACAGGGGAGGCTATGGCTACACCTTC.

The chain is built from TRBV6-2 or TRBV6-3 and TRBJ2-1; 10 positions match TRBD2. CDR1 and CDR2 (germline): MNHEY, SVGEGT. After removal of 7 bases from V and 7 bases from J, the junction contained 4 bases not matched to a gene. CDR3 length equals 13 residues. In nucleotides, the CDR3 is TGTGCCAGCAATACACTAGCGGGGAATGAGCAGTTCTTC. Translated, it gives CASNTLAGNEQFF.

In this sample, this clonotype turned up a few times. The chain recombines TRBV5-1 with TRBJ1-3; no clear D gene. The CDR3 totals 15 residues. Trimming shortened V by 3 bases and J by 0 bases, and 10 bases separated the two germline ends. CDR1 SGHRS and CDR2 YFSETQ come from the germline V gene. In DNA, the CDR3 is TGCGCCAGCAGCTCCCGACCGACCTCTGGAAACACCATATATTTT. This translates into CASSSRPTSGNTIYF.

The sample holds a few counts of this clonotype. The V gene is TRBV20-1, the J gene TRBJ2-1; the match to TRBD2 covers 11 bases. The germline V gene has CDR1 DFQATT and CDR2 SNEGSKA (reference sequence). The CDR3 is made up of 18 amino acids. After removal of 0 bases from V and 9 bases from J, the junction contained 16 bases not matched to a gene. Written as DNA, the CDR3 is TGCAGTGCTAGAGATCCCCTAGCGGGGGGTTATCCCGGCGGTGAGCAGTTCTTC. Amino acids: CSARDPLAGGYPGGEQFF.

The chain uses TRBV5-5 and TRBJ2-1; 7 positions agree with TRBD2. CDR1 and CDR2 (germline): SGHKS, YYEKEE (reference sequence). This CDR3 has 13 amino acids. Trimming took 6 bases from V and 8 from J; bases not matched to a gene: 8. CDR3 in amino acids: CASISPRGDEQFF. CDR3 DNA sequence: TGTGCCAGCATCTCCCCTCGGGGGGATGAGCAGTTCTTC.

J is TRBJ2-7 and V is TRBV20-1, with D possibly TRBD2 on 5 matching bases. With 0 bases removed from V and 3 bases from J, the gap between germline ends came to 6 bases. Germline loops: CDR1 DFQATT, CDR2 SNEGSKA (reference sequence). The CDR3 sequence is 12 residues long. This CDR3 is CSARESGYEQYF. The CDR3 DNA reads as TGCAGTGCTAGAGAGAGCGGCTACGAGCAGTACTTC.

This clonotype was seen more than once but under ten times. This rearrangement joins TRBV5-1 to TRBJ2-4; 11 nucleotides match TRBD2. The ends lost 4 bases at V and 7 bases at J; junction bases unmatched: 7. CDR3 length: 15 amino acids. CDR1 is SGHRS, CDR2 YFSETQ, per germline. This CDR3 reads CASSPPSSGGNIQYF. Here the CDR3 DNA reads TGCGCCAGCAGCCCACCCTCTAGCGGGGGGAACATTCAGTACTTC.

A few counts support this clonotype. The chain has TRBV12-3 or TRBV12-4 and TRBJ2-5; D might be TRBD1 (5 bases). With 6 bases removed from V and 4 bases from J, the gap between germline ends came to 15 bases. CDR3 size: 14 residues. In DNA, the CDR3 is TGTGCCAGCAGGCCCGGGCAGGGTCGAGAGACCCAGTACTTC. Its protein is CASRPGQGRETQYF.

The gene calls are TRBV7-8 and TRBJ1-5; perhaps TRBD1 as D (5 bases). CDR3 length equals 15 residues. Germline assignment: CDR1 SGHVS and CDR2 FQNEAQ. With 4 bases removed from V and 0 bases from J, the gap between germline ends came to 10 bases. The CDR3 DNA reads TGTGCCAGCAGCTCTAGGGACGCTAGCAATCAGCCCCAGCATTTT. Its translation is CASSSRDASNQPQHF.

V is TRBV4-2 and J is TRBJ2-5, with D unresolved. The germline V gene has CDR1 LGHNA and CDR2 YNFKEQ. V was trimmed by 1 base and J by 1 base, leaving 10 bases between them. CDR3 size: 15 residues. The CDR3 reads CASSQVLQLQETQYF. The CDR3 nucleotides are TGTGCCAGCAGCCAAGTTCTTCAACTCCAAGAGACCCAGTACTTC.

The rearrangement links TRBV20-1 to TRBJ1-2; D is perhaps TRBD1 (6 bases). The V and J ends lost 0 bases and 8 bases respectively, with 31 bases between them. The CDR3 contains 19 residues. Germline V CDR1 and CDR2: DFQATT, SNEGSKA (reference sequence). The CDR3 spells CSARDLGGGQPRAGLGYTF. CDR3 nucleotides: TGCAGTGCTAGAGATCTCGGTGGGGGCCAGCCAAGGGCAGGGTTGGGCTACACCTTC.

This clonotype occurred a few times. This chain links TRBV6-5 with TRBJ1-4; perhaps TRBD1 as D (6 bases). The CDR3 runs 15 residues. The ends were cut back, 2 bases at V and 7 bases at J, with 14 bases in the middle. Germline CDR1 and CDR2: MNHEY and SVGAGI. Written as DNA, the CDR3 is TGTGCCAGCAGTTACGACCCCGGGACACTTGAAAAACTGTTTTTT. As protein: CASSYDPGTLEKLFF.

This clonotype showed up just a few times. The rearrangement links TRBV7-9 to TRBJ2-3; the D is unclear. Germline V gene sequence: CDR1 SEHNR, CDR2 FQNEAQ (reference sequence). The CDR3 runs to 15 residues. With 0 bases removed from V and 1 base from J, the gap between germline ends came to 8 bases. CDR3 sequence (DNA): TGTGCCAGCAGCTTAGCCACGGTCCGCACAGATACGCAGTATTTT. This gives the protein CASSLATVRTDTQYF.

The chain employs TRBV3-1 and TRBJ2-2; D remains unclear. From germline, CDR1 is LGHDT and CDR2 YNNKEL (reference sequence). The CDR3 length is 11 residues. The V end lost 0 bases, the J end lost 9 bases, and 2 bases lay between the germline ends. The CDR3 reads CASSQDWELFF. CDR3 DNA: TGTGCCAGCAGCCAAGACTGGGAGCTGTTTTTT.

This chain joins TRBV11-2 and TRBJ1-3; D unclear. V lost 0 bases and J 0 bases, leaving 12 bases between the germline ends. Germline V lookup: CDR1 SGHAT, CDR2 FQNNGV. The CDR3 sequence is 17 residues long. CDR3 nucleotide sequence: TGTGCCAGCAGCTTAGAGGCTGGCACCGTCTCTGGAAACACCATATATTTT. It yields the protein CASSLEAGTVSGNTIYF.

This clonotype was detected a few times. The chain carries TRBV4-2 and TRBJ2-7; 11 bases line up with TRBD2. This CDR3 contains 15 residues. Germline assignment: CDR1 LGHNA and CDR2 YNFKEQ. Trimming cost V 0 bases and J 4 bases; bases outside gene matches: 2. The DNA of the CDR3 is TGTGCCAGCAGCCAAGACGGGACTAGCGGTTACGAGCAGTACTTC. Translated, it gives CASSQDGTSGYEQYF.

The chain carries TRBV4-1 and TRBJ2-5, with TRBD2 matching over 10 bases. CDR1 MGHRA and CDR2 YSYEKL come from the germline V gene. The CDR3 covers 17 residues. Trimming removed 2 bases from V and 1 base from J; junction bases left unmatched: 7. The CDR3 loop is CASSQRIAGGPQETQYF. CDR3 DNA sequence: TGCGCCAGCAGCCAACGCATAGCGGGGGGACCCCAAGAGACCCAGTACTTC.

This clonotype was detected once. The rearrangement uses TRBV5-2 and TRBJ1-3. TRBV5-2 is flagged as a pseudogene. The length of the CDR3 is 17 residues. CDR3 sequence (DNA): TGTGCCAGCAACCTGGGAGGCACATACACCTCTGGAAACACCATATATTTT. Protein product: CASNLGGTYTSGNTIYF.

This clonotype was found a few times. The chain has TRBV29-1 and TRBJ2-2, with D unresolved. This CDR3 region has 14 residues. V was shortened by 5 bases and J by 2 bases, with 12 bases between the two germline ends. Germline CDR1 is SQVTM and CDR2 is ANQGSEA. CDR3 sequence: CSVCHSLNTGELFF. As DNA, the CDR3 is TGCAGCGTTTGCCATTCCCTTAACACCGGGGAGCTGTTTTTT.

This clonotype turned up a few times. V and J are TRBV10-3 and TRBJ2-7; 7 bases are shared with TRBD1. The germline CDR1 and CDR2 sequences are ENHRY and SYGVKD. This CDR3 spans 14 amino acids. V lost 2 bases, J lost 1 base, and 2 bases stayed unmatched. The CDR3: CAISERTGSYEQYF. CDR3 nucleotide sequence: TGTGCCATCAGTGAGAGGACAGGATCCTACGAGCAGTACTTC.

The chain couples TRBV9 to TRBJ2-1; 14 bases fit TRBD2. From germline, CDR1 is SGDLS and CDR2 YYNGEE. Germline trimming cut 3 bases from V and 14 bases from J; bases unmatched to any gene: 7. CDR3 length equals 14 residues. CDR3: CASSATGTSGSEFF. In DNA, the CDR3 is TGTGCCAGCAGCGCCACCGGGACTAGCGGGAGTGAGTTCTTC.

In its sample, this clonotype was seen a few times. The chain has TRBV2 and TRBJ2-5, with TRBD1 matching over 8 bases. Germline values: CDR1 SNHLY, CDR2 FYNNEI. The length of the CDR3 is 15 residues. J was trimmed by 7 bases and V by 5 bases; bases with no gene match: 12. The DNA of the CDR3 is TGTGCCAGCAGTTTCAGGGGGCTGGGAATGGGGACCCAGTACTTC. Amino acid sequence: CASSFRGLGMGTQYF.

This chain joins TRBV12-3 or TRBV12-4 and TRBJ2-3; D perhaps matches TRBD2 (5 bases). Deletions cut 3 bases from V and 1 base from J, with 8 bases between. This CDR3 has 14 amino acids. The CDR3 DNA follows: TGTGCCAGCAGTTTTAGCGAATGCACAGATACGCAGTATTTT. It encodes CASSFSECTDTQYF.

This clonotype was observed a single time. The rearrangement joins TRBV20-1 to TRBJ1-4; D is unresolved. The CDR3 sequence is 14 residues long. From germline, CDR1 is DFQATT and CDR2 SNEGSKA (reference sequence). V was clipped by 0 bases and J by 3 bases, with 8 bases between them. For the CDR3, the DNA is TGCAGTGCTAGAGAGGGCAGCTCTAATGAAAAACTGTTTTTT. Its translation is CSAREGSSNEKLFF.

CDR3: CSASRGRSNQPQHF. The DNA for the CDR3 is TGCAGTGCTAGCCGCGGACGGAGCAATCAGCCCCAGCATTTT. The chain carries TRBV20-1 and TRBJ1-5; no reliable D call. The CDR3 is 14 amino acids. The V and J ends lost 3 bases and 1 base respectively, with 10 bases between them. Germline values: CDR1 DFQATT, CDR2 SNEGSKA (reference sequence).

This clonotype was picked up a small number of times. CDR3 amino acids: CASSYLGLAGVSNTGELFF. The CDR3, as DNA: TGTGCCAGCAGTTACCTGGGACTAGCGGGAGTATCGAACACCGGGGAGCTGTTTTTT. The genes are TRBV6-2 or TRBV6-3 and TRBJ2-2, with 14 bases that match TRBD2. The CDR3 loop spans 19 amino acids. Germline CDR1 and CDR2: MNHEY and SVGEGT. Trimming at V came to 2 bases and at J to 0 bases, leaving 5 bases not matched to a gene.

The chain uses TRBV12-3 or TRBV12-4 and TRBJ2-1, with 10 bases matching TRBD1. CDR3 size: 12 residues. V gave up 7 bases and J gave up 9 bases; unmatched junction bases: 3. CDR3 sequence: CASKGQGPEQFF. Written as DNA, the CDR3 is TGTGCCAGCAAGGGACAGGGGCCTGAGCAGTTCTTC.